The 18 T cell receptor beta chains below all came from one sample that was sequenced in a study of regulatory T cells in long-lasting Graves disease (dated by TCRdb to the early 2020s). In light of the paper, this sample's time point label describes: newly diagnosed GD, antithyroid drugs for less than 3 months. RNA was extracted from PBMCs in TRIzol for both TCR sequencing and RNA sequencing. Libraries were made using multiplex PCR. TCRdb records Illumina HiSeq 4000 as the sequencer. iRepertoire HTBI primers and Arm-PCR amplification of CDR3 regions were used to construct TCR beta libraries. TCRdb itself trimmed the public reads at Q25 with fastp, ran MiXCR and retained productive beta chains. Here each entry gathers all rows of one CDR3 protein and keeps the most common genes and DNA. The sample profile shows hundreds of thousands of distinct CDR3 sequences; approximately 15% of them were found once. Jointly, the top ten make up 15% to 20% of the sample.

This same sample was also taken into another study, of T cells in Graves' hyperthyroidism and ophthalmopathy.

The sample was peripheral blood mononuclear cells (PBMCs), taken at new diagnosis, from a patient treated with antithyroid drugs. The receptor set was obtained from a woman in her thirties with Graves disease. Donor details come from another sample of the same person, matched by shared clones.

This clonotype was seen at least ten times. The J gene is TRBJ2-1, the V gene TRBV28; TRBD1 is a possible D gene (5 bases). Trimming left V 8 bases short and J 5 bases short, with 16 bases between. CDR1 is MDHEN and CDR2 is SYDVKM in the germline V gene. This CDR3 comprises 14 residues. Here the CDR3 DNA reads TGTGCCAGCGGACGGACATGGAAAAACAATGAGCAGTTCTTC. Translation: CASGRTWKNNEQFF.

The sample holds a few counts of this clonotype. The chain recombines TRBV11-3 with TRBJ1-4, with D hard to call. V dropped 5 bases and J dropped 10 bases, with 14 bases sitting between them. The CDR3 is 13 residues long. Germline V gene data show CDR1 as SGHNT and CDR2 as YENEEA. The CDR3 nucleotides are TGTGCCAGCAGCCCATCGGCCGAGGGAAAACTGTTTTTT. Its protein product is CASSPSAEGKLFF.

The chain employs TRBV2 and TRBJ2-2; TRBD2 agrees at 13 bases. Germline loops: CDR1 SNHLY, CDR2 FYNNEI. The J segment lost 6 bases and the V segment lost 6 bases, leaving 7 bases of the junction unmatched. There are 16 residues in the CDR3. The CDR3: CASRRGLAGVAGELFF. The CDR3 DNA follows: TGTGCCAGCAGACGAGGACTAGCGGGAGTTGCCGGGGAGCTGTTTTTT.

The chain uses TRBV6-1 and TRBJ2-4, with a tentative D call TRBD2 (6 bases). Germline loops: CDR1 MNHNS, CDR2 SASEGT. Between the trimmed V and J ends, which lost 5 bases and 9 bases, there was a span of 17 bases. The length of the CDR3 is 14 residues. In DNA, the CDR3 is TGTGCCAGCAGTCCCTCTCCCACCGGGGGCATTCAGTACTTC. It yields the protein CASSPSPTGGIQYF.

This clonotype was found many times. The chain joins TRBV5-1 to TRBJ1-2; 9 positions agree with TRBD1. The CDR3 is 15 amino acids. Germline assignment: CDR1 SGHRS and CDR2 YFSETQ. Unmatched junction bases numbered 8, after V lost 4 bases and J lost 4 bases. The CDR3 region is CASSPQGQGGYGYTF. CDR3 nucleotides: TGCGCCAGCAGCCCACAGGGACAGGGCGGCTATGGCTACACCTTC.

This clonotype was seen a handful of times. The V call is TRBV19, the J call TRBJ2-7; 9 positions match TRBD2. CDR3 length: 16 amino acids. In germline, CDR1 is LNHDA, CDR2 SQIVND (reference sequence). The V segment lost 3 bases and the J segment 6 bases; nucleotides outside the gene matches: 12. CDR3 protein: CASSIDGLAGRAEQYF. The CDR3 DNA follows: TGTGCCAGTAGTATCGATGGGCTAGCGGGACGTGCCGAGCAGTACTTC.

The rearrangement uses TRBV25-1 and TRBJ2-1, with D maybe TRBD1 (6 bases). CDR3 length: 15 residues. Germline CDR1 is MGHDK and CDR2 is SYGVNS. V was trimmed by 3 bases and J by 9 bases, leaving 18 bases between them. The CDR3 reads CASSDSTGFHLEQFF. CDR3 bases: TGTGCCAGCAGTGATAGCACAGGGTTTCACCTTGAGCAGTTCTTC.

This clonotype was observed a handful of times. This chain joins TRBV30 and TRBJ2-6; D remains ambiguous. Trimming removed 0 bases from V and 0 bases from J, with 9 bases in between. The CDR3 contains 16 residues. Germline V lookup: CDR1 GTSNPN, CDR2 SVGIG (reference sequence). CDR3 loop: CAWSVRWVSGANVLTF. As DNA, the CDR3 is TGTGCCTGGAGTGTACGCTGGGTCTCTGGGGCCAACGTCCTGACTTTC.

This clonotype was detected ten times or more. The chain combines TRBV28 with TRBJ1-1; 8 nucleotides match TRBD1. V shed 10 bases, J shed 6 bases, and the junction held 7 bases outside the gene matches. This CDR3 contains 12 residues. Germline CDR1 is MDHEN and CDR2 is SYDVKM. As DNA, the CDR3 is TGTGCCATCACGGACAGGGTGGCTGAAGCTTTCTTT. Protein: CAITDRVAEAFF. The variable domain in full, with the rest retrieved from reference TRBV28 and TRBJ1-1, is DVKVTQSSRYLVKRTGEKVFLECVQDMDHENMFWYRQDPGLGLRLIYFSYDVKMKEKGDIPEGYSVSREKKERFSLILESASTNQTSMYLCAITDRVAEAFFGQGTRLTVV.

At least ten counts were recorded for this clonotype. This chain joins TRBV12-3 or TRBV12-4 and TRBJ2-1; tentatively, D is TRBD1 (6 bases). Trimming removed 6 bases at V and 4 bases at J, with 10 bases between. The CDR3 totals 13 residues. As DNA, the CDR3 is TGTGCCAGCAGCTTGGACAGTTACAATGAGCAGTTCTTC. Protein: CASSLDSYNEQFF.

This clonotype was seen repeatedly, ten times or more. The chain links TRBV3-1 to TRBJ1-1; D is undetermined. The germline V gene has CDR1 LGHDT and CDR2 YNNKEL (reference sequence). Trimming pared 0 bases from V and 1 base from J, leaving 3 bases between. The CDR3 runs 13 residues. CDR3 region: CASSQEGNTEAFF. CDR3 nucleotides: TGTGCCAGCAGCCAAGAAGGGAACACTGAAGCTTTCTTT.

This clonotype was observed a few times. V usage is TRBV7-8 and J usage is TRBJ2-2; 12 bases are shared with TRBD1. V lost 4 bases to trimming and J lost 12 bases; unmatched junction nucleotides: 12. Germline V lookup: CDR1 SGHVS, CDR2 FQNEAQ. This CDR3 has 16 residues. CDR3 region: CASSSRAGDRGHQLFF. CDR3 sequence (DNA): TGTGCCAGCAGCTCTAGGGCGGGGGACAGGGGGCATCAGCTGTTTTTT.

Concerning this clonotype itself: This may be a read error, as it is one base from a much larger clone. CDR3 amino acids: CASPPSRDREQYF. CDR3 coding DNA: TGTGCCAGCCCACCAAGCAGGGATCGCGAGCAGTACTTC. The chain carries TRBV18 and TRBJ2-7; the D gene is possibly TRBD1 (5 bases). Germline loops: CDR1 KGHSH, CDR2 LQKENI. This CDR3 contains 13 residues.

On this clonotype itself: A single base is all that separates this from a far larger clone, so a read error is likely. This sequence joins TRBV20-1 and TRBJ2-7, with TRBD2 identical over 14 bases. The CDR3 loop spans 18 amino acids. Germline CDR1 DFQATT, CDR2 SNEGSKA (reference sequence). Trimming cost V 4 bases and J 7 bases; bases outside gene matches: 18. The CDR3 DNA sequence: TGCAGTGCTATTGGACTAGCGGGAGGTTGGAGCTCCTACAATGAGCAGTACTTC. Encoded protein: CSAIGLAGGWSSYNEQYF.

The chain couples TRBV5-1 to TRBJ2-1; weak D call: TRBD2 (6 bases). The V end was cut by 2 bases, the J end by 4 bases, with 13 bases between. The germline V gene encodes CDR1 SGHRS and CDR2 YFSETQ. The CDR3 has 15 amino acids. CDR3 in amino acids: CASSFGSGLYNEQFF. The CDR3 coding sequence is TGCGCCAGCAGCTTTGGTAGCGGACTATACAATGAGCAGTTCTTC.

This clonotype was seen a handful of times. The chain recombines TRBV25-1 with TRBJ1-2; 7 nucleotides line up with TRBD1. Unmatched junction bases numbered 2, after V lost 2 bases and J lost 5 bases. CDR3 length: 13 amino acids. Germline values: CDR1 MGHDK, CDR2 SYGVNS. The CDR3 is CASSEGQEYGYTF. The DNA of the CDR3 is TGTGCCAGCAGTGAAGGACAGGAGTATGGCTACACCTTC.

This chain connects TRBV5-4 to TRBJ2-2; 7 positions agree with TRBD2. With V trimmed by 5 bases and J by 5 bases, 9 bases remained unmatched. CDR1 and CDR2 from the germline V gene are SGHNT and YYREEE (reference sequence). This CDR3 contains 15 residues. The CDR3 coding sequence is TGTGCCAGCAGTCAAAAGCGGGGTGGAACCGGGGAGCTGTTTTTT. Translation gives CASSQKRGGTGELFF.

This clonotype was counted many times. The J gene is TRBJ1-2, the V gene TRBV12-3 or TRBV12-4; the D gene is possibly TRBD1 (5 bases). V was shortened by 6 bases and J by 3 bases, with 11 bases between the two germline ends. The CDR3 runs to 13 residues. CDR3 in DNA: TGTGCCAGCAGCAGGGACGCATACTATGGCTACACCTTC. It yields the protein CASSRDAYYGYTF.